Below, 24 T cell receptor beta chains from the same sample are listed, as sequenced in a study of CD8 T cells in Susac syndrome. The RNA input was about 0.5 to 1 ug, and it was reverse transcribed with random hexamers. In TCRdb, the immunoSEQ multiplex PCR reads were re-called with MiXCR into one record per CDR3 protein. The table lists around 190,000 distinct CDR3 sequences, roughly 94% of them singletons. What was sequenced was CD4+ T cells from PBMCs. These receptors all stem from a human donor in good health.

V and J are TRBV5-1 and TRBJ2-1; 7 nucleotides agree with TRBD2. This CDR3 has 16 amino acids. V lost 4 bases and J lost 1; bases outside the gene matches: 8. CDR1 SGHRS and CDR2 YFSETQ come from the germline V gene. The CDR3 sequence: CASSGGEGPSYNEQFF. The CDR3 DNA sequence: TGCGCCAGCAGCGGTGGGGAGGGCCCATCCTACAATGAGCAGTTCTTC.

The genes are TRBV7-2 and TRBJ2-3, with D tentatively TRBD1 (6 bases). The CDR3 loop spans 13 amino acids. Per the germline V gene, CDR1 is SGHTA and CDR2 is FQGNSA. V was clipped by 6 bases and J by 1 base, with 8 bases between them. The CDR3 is CASRWTGTDTQYF. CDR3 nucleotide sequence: TGTGCCAGCAGATGGACAGGCACAGATACGCAGTATTTT.

CDR3 nucleotides: TGTGCCACCAGCAAGAGACGGGGCGATTCACCCCTCCACTTT. Amino acids: CATSKRRGDSPLHF. The chain recombines TRBV15 with TRBJ1-6; possibly TRBD1 for D (5 bases). Per the germline V gene, CDR1 is LNHNV and CDR2 is YYDKDF (reference sequence). The CDR3 has 14 residues. Trimming took off 4 bases at V and 8 bases at J, with 12 bases between the two ends.

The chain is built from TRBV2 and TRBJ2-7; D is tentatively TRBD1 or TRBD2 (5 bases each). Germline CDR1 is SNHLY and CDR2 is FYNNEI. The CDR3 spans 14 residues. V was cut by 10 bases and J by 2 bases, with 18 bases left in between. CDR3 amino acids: CATKRYKGPYEQYV. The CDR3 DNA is TGTGCCACGAAGCGGTACAAGGGGCCCTACGAGCAGTACGTC.

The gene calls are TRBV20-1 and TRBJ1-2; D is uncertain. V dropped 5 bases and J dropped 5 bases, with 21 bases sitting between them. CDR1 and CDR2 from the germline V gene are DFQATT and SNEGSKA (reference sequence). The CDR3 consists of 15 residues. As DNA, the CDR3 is TGCAGTGCTGATCAAAACCTCCACTTGAGTTATGGCTACACCTTC. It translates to CSADQNLHLSYGYTF.

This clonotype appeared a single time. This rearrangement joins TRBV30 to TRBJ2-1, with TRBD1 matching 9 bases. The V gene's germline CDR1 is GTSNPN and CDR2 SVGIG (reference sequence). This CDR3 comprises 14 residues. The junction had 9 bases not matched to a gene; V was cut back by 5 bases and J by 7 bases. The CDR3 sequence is CAWGRQGVNNEQFF. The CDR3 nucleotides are TGTGCCTGGGGAAGACAGGGGGTTAATAATGAGCAGTTCTTC. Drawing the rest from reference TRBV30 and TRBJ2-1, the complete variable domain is SQTIHQWPATLVQPVGSPLSLECTVEGTSNPNLYWYRQAAGRGLQLLFYSVGIGQISSEVPQNLSASRPQDRQFILSSKKLLLSDSGFYLCAWGRQGVNNEQFFGPGTRLTVL.

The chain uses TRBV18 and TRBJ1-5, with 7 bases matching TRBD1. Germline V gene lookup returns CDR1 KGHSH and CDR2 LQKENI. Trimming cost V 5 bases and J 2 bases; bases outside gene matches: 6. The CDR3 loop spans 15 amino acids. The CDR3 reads CASSSGDSRNQPQHF. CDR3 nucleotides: TGTGCCAGCTCATCAGGGGACAGCCGCAATCAGCCCCAGCATTTT.

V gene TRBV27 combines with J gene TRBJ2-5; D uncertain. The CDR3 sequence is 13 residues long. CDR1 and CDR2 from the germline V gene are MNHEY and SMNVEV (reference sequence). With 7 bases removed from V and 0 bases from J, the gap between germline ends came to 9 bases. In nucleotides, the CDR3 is TGTGCCAGCAAGGCACAGAACCAAGAGACCCAGTACTTC. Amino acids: CASKAQNQETQYF.

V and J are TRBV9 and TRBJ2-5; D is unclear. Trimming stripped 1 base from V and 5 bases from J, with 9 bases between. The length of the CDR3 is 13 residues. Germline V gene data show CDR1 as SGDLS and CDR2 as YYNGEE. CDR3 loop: CASSVSIRETQYF. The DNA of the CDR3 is TGTGCCAGCAGCGTATCCATCAGGGAGACCCAGTACTTC.

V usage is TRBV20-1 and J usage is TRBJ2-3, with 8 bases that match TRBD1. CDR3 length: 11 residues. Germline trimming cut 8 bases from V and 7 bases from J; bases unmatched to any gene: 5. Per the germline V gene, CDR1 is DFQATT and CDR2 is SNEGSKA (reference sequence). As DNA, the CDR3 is TGCAGTCAAGACAGGGGAAATACGCAGTATTTT. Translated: CSQDRGNTQYF.

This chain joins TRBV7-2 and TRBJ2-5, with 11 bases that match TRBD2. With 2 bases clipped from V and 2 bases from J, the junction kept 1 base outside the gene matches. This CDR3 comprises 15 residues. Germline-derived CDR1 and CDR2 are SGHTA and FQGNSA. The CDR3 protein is CASSLRLAGQETQYF. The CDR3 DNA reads TGTGCCAGCAGCTTAAGACTAGCGGGACAAGAGACCCAGTACTTC.

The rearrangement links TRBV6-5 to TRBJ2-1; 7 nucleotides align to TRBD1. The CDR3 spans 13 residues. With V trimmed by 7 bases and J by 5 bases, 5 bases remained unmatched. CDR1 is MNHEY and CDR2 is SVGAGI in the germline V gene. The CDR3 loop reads CASKQGVNNEQFF. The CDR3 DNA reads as TGTGCCAGCAAGCAGGGGGTTAACAATGAGCAGTTCTTC.

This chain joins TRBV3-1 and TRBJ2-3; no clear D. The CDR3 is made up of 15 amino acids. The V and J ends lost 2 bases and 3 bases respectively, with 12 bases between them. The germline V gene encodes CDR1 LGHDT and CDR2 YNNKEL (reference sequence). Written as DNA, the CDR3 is TGTGCCAGCAGCCAAAATCCGGGCGGTACAGATACGCAGTATTTT. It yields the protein CASSQNPGGTDTQYF.

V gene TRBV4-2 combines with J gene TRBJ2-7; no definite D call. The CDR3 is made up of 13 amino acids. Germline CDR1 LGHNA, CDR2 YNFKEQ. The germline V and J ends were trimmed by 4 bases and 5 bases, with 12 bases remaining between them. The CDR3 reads CASSLDFWDEQYV. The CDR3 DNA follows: TGTGCCAGCAGCCTAGACTTCTGGGACGAGCAGTACGTC.

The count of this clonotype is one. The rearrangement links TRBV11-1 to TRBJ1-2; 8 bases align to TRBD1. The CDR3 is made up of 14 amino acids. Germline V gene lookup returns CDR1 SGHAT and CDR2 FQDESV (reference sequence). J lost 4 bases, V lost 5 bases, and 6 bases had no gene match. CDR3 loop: CASSLRTGSYGYTF. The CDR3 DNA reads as TGTGCCAGCAGCCTCCGGACAGGGTCCTATGGCTACACCTTC.

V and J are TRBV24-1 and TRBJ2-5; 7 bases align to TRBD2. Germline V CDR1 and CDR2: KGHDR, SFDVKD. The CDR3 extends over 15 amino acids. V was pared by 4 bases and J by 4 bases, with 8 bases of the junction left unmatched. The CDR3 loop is CATSESGARRETQYF. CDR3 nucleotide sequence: TGTGCCACCAGTGAGAGCGGGGCTCGTCGAGAGACCCAGTACTTC.

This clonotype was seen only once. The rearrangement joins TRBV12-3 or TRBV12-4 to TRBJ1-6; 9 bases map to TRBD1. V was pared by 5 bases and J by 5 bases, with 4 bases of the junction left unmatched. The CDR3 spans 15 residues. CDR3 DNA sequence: TGTGCCAGCAGTAGGGACAGGGCCCATAATTCACCCCTCCACTTT. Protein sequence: CASSRDRAHNSPLHF.

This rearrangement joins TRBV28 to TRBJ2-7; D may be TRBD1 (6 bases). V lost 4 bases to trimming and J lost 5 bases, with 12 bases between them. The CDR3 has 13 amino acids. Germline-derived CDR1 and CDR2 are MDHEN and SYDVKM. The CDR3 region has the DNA TGTGCCAGCAGTTCCTCACAGGGCCACGAGCAGTACTTC. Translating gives CASSSSQGHEQYF.

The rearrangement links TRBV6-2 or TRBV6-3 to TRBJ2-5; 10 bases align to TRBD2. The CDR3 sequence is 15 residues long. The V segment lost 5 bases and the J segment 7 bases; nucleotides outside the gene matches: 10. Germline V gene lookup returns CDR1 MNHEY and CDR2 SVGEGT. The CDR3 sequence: CASSDLAGAAGTQYF. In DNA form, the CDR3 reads TGTGCCAGCAGTGACCTAGCGGGGGCTGCTGGGACCCAGTACTTC.

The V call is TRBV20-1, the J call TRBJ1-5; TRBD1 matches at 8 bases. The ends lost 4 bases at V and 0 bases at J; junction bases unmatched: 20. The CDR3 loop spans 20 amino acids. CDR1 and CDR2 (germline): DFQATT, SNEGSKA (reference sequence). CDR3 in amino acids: CSATPKISAGGLLSNQPQHF. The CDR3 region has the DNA TGCAGTGCTACCCCGAAAATATCAGCAGGGGGCCTTCTTAGCAATCAGCCCCAGCATTTT.

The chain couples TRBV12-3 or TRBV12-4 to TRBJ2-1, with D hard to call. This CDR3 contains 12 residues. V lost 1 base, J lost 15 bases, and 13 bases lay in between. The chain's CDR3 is CASSLGFPTPFF. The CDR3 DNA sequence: TGTGCCAGCAGTTTAGGCTTCCCAACGCCGTTCTTC.

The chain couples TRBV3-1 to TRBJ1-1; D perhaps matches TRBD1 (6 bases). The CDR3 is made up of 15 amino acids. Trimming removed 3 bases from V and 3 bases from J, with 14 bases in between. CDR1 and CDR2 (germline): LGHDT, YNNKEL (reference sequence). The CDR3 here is CASSHTGGGDTEAFF. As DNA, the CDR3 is TGTGCCAGCAGCCACACGGGAGGGGGGGACACTGAAGCTTTCTTT. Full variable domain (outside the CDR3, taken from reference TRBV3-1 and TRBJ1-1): DTAVSQTPKYLVTQMGNDKSIKCEQNLGHDTMYWYKQDSKKFLKIMFSYNNKELIINETVPNRFSPKSPDKAHLNLHINSLELGDSAVYFCASSHTGGGDTEAFFGQGTRLTVV.

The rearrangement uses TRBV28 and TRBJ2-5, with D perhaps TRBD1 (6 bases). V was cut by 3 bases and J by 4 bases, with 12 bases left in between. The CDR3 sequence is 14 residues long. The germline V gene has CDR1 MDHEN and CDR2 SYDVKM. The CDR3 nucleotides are TGTGCCAGCAGTTTTGGCAGGGGCGGAGAGACCCAGTACTTC. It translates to CASSFGRGGETQYF. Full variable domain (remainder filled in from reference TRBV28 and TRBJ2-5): DVKVTQSSRYLVKRTGEKVFLECVQDMDHENMFWYRQDPGLGLRLIYFSYDVKMKEKGDIPEGYSVSREKKERFSLILESASTNQTSMYLCASSFGRGGETQYFGPGTRLLVL.

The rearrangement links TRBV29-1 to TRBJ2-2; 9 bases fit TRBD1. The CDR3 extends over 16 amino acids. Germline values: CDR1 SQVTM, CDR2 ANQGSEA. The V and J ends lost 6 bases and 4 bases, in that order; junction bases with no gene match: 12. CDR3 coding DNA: TGCAGCGTGCAGATTCCGGGACAGGGTAGCACCGGGGAGCTGTTTTTT. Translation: CSVQIPGQGSTGELFF.